Listed below are T cell receptor beta chains from one sample, sequenced in a study of OX40 agonist ivuxolimab in advanced cancers. The data were produced by immunoSEQ multiplex PCR, yet TCRdb's version contains in-frame clones alone and is incomplete. The sample holds 26,000 or so clones, about 82% seen once. The sample was CD4+ or CD8+ T cells sorted from blood, taken in a trial of the OX40 agonist ivuxolimab. Source of these receptors: an adult with an advanced solid tumor such as melanoma, head and neck, liver or kidney cancer. The CDR3 runs from the conserved cysteine through the conserved F or W. The D gene is left open where the match is weak. Size values are once, few and many counts, or a class for expanded clones, and some rows have none.

d_call	clone_size	v_call	j_call	cdr3_aa	cdr3_nt
.	.	TRBV7-3	TRBJ2-2	CASSPHRGGGELFF	TGTGCCAGCAGCCCCCATCGGGGAGGCGGGGAGCTGTTTTTT
.	.	TRBV9	TRBJ2-2	CASSVGSRDTPRGTGELFF	TGTGCCAGCAGCGTAGGATCTCGGGACACCCCCAGGGGAACCGGGGAGCTGTTTTTT
.	.	TRBV6-5	TRBJ2-7	CASSIQGTGNEQYF	TGTGCCAGCAGTATACAGGGGACTGGCAACGAGCAGTACTTC
TRBD2	.	TRBV15	TRBJ2-2	CATSSKREGTGELFF	TGTGCCACCAGCAGCAAGCGGGAGGGCACCGGGGAGCTGTTTTTT
.	.	TRBV7-8	TRBJ2-5	CASSSDRLEETQYF	TGTGCCAGCAGCTCAGACAGACTAGAAGAGACCCAGTACTTC
.	.	TRBV19	TRBJ2-3	CASNPSWGVEDTQYF	TGTGCCAGTAACCCAAGTTGGGGAGTGGAAGATACGCAGTATTTT
.	.	TRBV6-4	TRBJ2-1	CASSGSAESEQFF	TGTGCCAGCAGTGGATCTGCGGAAAGTGAGCAGTTCTTC
.	.	TRBV9	TRBJ2-3	CASSVEATRGNLADTQYF	TGTGCCAGCAGCGTAGAGGCGACTAGAGGTAATTTGGCAGATACGCAGTATTTT
.	.	TRBV11-3	TRBJ2-3	CASSLEPGDTQYF	TGTGCCAGCAGCTTAGAGCCCGGGGATACGCAGTATTTT
TRBD1	.	TRBV7-2	TRBJ2-1	CASSGRTGRNEQFF	TGTGCCAGCAGCGGCCGGACAGGCCGTAATGAGCAGTTCTTC
.	.	TRBV5-1	TRBJ2-1	CASSLSGGYNEQFF	TGCGCCAGCAGCTTAAGCGGAGGGTACAATGAGCAGTTCTTC
TRBD2	.	TRBV29-1	TRBJ2-5	CSVGLLRGETQYF	TGCAGCGTTGGACTGTTGCGGGGGGAGACCCAGTACTTC
.	once	TRBV5-6	TRBJ2-3	CASRKGQGPTDTQYF	TGTGCCAGCAGGAAGGGGCAGGGGCCCACAGATACGCAGTATTTT
.	.	TRBV6-1	TRBJ2-7	CASARGPLYEQYF	TGTGCCAGTGCTCGGGGACCCCTCTACGAGCAGTACTTC
.	.	TRBV4-1	TRBJ1-3	CASSQGVPGSGNTIYF	TGCGCCAGCAGCCAAGGAGTACCCGGGTCTGGAAACACCATATATTTT
.	.	TRBV27	TRBJ1-1	CASSLLGTGGPTEAFF	TGTGCCAGCAGTTTATTAGGGACGGGGGGTCCCACTGAAGCTTTCTTT
TRBD1	.	TRBV9	TRBJ2-7	CASSLTGGGYEQYF	TGTGCCAGCAGCTTGACAGGGGGCGGCTACGAGCAGTACTTC
TRBD1	.	TRBV6-1	TRBJ2-3	CASSSYHRGPDTQYF	TGTGCCAGCAGTTCCTACCACAGGGGACCAGATACGCAGTATTTT